This T cell receptor beta chain was sequenced in a study of regulatory T cells in long-lasting Graves disease. Points from the study as a whole: There were preferences for TRBV28, TRBJ1-2 and TRBJ2-5 in persistent disease.

Between the trimmed V and J ends, which lost 2 bases and 3 bases, there was a span of 12 bases. This CDR3 is 15 amino acids long. CDR1 and CDR2 (germline): SGHRS, YFSETQ. The authors built TCR beta libraries using iRepertoire HTBI primers and Arm-PCR of CDR3 regions. In TCRdb, the multiplex PCR reads were re-called with MiXCR into one record per CDR3 protein. The table records under 500,000 distinct CDR3 sequences, about 17% of them present only once. Described time point: newly diagnosed GD, antithyroid drugs for less than 3 months. PBMCs provided the RNA from which the TCR library was made. This clonotype was found many times. Its antigen remains unknown. These data were likewise used in another study, on T cells in Graves' hyperthyroidism and ophthalmopathy.

This sequence joins TRBV5-1 and TRBJ2-1, with D perhaps TRBD1 (6 bases). The TCR was taken from a woman in her twenties or thirties with Graves disease. The sample consisted of peripheral blood mononuclear cells (PBMCs), taken at new diagnosis, from a patient treated with antithyroid drugs. The CDR3 here is CASSFLGAGYNEQFF. CDR3 coding DNA: TGCGCCAGCAGCTTTTTGGGGGCGGGCTACAATGAGCAGTTCTTC.